A selection of T cell receptor beta chains follows, all from one sample in a study of blood T cell repertoires in COVID-19. Libraries were prepared by immunoSEQ multiplex PCR; TCRdb keeps only in-frame clonotypes and omits some of them. In the table there are approximately 160,000 clones, 75% to 85% of which are singletons. Sequenced input: PBMCs or T cells enriched from blood (not recorded which). The receptors shown here come from a man aged 35 to 55 who had recovered from COVID-19. CDR3s include the opening cysteine and the closing phenylalanine or tryptophan. The D gene is left open where the match is weak. Size is stated for part of the rows, as once, few or many counts, or as a class when the clone is expanded.

CDR3aa	CDR3nt	abundance	j_gene	d_gene	v_gene
CASSPLGARIELFF	TGTGCCAGCAGCCCCCTGGGCGCGCGTATTGAACTGTTTTTT	NA	TRBJ1-4	NA	TRBV7-9
CASSQGDRTSGGYTF	TGTGCCAGCAGCCAAGGCGACCGTACTTCGGGAGGCTACACCTTC	NA	TRBJ1-2	NA	TRBV3-1/TRBV3-2
CASSSGGAGYNEQFF	TGTGCCAGCAGCTCCGGGGGGGCCGGGTACAATGAGCAGTTCTTC	NA	TRBJ2-1	TRBD2	TRBV7-3
CASSLGGTGGGETQYF	TGTGCCAGCAGCTTAGGAGGGACAGGGGGCGGGGAGACCCAGTACTTC	NA	TRBJ2-5	TRBD1	TRBV11-2
CASSDPAGGETQYF	TGTGCCAGCAGTGACCCAGCGGGCGGAGAGACCCAGTACTTC	once	TRBJ2-5	NA	TRBV6-1
CASSDYGAGGPSGYTF	TGTGCCAGCAGTGACTATGGGGCAGGGGGCCCCTCTGGCTACACCTTC	NA	TRBJ1-2	TRBD1	TRBV6-4
CASSDSSRGTEAFF	TGTGCCAGCAGTGACTCGAGTCGGGGGACTGAAGCTTTCTTT	NA	TRBJ1-1	NA	TRBV6-4
CASSITGNTGELFF	TGTGCCAGTAGTATAACGGGGAACACCGGGGAGCTGTTTTTT	few	TRBJ2-2	NA	TRBV19
CASRYTWADTGELFF	TGTGCCAGCAGGTATACGTGGGCAGACACCGGGGAGCTGTTTTTT	NA	TRBJ2-2	NA	TRBV7-9
CAWSRVAGNTGELFF	TGTGCCTGGAGTCGGGTAGCGGGGAACACCGGGGAGCTGTTTTTT	NA	TRBJ2-2	TRBD2	TRBV30
CASSTGRTSSYEQYF	TGTGCCAGTAGTACCGGACGGACAAGCTCCTACGAGCAGTACTTC	NA	TRBJ2-7	NA	TRBV19
CASTGPNTGELFF	TGTGCCAGCACTGGCCCAAACACCGGGGAGCTGTTTTTT	NA	TRBJ2-2	NA	TRBV11-2
CASSPTVGRTYNSPLHF	TGTGCCAGCAGCCCCACGGTGGGCAGAACCTATAATTCACCCCTCCACTTT	few	TRBJ1-6	NA	TRBV11-2
CASRNRGQAFF	TGTGCCAGCAGGAACAGGGGGCAAGCTTTCTTT	once	TRBJ1-1	TRBD1	TRBV27
CASSLNAGMGNQPQHF	TGCGCCAGCAGCTTGAATGCGGGGATGGGCAATCAGCCCCAGCATTTT	NA	TRBJ1-5	NA	TRBV5-1
CASTDRVGKETQYF	TGTGCCAGCACCGACAGGGTAGGAAAAGAGACCCAGTACTTC	NA	TRBJ2-5	TRBD1	TRBV3-1/TRBV3-2
CASSEWGGGYEQYF	TGTGCCAGCAGTGAATGGGGCGGGGGTTACGAGCAGTACTTC	once	TRBJ2-7	TRBD2	TRBV6-1
CASSVLQGSTGELFF	TGTGCCAGCAGCGTTCTCCAGGGTAGCACCGGGGAGCTGTTTTTT	NA	TRBJ2-2	NA	TRBV7-9
CASRRDVAPSYEQYF	TGCGCCAGCAGACGGGATGTAGCCCCCTCTTACGAGCAGTACTTC	NA	TRBJ2-7	NA	TRBV5-1
CASSQVVGLSLSYNSPLHF	TGTGCCAGCAGCCAAGTGGTTGGGCTGAGCCTCTCCTATAATTCACCCCTCCACTTT	NA	TRBJ1-6	NA	TRBV3-1/TRBV3-2
CASSESVSVNEQFF	TGCGCCAGCAGTGAGTCGGTCAGTGTCAATGAGCAGTTCTTC	NA	TRBJ2-1	NA	TRBV10-2
CASSGSSGGVLEQFF	TGTGCCAGCAGTGGGTCTAGCGGGGGGGTCCTTGAGCAGTTCTTC	NA	TRBJ2-1	TRBD2	TRBV2
CASSLEGGSNQPQHF	TGCGCCAGCAGCTTGGAGGGAGGAAGCAATCAGCCCCAGCATTTT	NA	TRBJ1-5	NA	TRBV5-1
CASSVGQLNQPQHF	TGTGCCAGCAGCGTAGGACAACTCAATCAGCCCCAGCATTTT	NA	TRBJ1-5	NA	TRBV6-5
CASSPGGLGGEKLFF	TGTGCCAGCTCACCGGGTGGGCTGGGAGGTGAAAAACTGTTTTTT	NA	TRBJ1-4	NA	TRBV18
CASSLGQGAMEGYTF	TGCGCCAGCAGCTTGGGTCAGGGGGCGATGGAAGGCTACACCTTC	once	TRBJ1-2	TRBD1	TRBV5-1
CASSLAPGSSYEQYF	TGCGCCAGCAGCTTGGCCCCTGGTAGCTCCTACGAGCAGTACTTC	NA	TRBJ2-7	NA	TRBV5-1